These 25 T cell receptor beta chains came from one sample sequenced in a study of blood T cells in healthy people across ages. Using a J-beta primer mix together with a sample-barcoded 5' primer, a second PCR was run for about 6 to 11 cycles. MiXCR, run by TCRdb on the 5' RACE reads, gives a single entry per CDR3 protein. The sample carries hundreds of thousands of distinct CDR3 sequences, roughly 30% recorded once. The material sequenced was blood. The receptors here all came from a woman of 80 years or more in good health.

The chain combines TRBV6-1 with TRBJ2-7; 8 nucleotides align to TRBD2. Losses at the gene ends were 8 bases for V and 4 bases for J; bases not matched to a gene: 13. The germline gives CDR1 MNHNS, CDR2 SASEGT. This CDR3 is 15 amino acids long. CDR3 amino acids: CASSRLGTSGYEQYF. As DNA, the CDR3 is TGTGCCAGCTCCCGGTTAGGCACTAGCGGTTACGAGCAGTACTTC.

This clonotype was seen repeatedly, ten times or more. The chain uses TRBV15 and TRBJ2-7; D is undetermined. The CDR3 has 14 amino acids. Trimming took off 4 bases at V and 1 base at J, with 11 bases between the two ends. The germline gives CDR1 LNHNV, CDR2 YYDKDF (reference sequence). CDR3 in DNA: TGTGCCACCAGCACCCAACCTAGGTCCTACGAGCAGTACTTC. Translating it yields CATSTQPRSYEQYF.

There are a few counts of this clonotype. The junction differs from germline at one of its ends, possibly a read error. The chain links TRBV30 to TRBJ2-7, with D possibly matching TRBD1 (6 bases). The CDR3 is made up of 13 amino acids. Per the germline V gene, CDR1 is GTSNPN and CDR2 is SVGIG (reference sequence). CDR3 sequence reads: CVWSVLRGYEQYF. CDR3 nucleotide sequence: TGTGTCTGGAGTGTACTCAGGGGCTACGAGCAGTACTTC.

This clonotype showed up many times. As DNA, the CDR3 is TGCAGTGCCACCGAAGCAAAAGGGGCCAACGTCCTGACTTTC. Translation: CSATEAKGANVLTF. The J gene is TRBJ2-6, the V gene TRBV20-1, with D unclear. Looked up from germline, CDR1 is DFQATT and CDR2 is SNEGSKA (reference sequence). The CDR3 is 14 residues long. With 6 bases removed from V and 4 bases from J, the gap between germline ends came to 13 bases.

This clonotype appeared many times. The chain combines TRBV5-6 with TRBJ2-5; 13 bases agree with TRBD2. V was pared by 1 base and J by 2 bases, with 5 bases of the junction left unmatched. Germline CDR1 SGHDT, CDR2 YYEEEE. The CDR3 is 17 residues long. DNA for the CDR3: TGTGCCAGCAGCTTGACTAGCGGGGGGGCGGGGCAAGAGACCCAGTACTTC. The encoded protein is CASSLTSGGAGQETQYF.

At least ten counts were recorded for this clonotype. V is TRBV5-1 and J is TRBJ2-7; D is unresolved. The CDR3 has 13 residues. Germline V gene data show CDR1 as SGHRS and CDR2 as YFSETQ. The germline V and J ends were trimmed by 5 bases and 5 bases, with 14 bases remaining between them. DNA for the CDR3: TGCGCCAGCAGAAAGTACGGGTTGGACGAGCAGTACTTC. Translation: CASRKYGLDEQYF.

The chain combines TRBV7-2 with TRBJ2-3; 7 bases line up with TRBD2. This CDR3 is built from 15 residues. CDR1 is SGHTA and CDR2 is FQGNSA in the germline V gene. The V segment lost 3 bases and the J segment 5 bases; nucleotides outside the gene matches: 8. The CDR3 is CASSFRGRDGDTQYF. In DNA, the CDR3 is TGTGCCAGCAGCTTTAGAGGGAGGGACGGAGATACGCAGTATTTT.

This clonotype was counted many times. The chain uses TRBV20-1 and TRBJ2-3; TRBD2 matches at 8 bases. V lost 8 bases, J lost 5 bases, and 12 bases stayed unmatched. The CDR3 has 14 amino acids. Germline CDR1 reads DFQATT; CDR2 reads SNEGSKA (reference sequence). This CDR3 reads CSWGASGGVDTQYF. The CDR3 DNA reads TGCAGTTGGGGGGCCAGCGGGGGAGTAGATACGCAGTATTTT.

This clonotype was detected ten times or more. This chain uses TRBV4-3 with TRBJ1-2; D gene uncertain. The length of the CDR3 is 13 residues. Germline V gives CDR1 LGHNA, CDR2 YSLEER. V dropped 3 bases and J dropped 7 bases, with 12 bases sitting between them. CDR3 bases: TGCGCCAGCAGCCATGGAACGGAGGTTGGCTACACCTTC. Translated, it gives CASSHGTEVGYTF.

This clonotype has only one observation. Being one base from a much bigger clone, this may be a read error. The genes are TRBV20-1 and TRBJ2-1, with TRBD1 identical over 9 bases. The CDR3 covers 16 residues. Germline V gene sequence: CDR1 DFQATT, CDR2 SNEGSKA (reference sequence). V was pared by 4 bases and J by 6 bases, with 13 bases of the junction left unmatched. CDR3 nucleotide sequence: TGCAGTGCTACCAATCCGGGACAGGGTGCCTGCAATGAGCAGTTCTTC. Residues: CSATNPGQGACNEQFF.

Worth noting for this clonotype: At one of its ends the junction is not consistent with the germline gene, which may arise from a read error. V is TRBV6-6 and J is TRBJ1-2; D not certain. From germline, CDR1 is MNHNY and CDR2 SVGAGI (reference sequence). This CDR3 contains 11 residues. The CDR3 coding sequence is TGTGTCAGCAGACACGAAGAGGCCTCCACCTTC. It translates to CVSRHEEASTF.

CDR3 region: CSVEKGTGASEQYF. The CDR3 DNA is TGCAGCGTTGAAAAGGGAACAGGGGCATCCGAGCAGTACTTC. The chain couples TRBV29-1 to TRBJ2-7; 7 positions agree with TRBD1. With V trimmed by 2 bases and J by 6 bases, 10 bases remained unmatched. CDR1 and CDR2 (germline): SQVTM, ANQGSEA. The CDR3 is 14 residues long.

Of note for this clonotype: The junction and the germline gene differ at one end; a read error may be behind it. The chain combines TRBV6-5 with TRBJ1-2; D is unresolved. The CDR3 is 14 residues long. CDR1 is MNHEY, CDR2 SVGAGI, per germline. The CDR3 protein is CAGRKEGTNYGYTF. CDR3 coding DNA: TGTGCCGGCAGGAAGGAGGGAACTAACTATGGCTACACCTTC.

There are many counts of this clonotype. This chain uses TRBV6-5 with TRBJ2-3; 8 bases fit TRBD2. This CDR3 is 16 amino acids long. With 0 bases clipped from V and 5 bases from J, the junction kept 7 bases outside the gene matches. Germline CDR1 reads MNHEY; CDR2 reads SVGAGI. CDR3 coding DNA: TGTGCCAGCAGTTACTCGAACGGGGGGGCTCTAGATACGCAGTATTTT. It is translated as CASSYSNGGALDTQYF.

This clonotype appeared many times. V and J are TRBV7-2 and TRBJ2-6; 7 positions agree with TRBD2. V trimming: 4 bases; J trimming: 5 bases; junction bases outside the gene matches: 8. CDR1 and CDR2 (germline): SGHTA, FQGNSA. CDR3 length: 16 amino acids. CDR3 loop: CASSSDRGVRANVLTF. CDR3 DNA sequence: TGTGCCAGCAGCTCAGATCGGGGGGTCCGGGCCAACGTCCTGACTTTC.

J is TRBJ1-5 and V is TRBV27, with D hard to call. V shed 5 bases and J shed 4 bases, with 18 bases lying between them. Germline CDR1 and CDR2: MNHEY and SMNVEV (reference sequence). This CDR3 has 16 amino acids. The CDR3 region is CASSPRTEARNQPQHF. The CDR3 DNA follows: TGTGCCAGCAGTCCCCGCACTGAGGCTCGGAATCAGCCCCAGCATTTT.

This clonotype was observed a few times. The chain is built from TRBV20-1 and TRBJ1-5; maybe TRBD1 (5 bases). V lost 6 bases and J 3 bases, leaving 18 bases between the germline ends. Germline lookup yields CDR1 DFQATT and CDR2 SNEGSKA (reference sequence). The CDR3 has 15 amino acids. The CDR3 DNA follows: TGCAGTGCCCTAGACAAAGGAGGGGCCAATCAGCCCCAGCATTTT. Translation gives CSALDKGGANQPQHF.

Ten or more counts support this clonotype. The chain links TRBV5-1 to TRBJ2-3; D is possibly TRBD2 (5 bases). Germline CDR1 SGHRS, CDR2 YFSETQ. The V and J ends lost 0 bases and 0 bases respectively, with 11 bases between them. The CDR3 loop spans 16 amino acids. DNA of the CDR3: TGCGCCAGCAGCTTGGTCGGTAGCGCCAGCACAGATACGCAGTATTTT. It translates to CASSLVGSASTDTQYF.

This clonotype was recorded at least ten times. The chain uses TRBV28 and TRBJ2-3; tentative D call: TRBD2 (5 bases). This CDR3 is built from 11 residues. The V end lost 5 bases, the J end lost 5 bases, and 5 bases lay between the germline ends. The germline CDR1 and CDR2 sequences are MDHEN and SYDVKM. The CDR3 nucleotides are TGTGCCAGCAGTGGGAGAGATACGCAGTATTTT. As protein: CASSGRDTQYF.

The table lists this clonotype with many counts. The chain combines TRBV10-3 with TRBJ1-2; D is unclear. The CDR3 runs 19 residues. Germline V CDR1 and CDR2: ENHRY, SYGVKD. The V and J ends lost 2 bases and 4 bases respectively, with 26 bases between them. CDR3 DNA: TGTGCCATCAGTGAGGGAGTTCGGGTACAGCCCACAGTGGGCTATGGCTACACCTTC. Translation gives CAISEGVRVQPTVGYGYTF.

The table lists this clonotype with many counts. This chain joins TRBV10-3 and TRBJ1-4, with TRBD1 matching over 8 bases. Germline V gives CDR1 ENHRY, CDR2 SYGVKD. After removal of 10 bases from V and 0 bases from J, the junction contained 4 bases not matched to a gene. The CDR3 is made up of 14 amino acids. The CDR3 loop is CATGQGATNEKLFF. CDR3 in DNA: TGTGCCACCGGACAGGGAGCAACTAATGAAAAACTGTTTTTT.

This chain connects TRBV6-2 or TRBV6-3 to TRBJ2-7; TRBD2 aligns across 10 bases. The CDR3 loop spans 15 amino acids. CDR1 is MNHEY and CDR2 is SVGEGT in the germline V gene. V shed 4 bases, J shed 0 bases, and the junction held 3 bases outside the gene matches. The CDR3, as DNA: TGTGCCAGCAGTTCCTCTAGCGGGGGCTCCTACGAGCAGTACTTC. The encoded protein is CASSSSSGGSYEQYF.

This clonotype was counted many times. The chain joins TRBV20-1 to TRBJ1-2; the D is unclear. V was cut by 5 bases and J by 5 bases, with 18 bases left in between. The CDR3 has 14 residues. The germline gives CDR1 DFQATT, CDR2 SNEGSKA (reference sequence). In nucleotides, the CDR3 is TGCAGTGCTGAAACTTCAGGTGGAAGTTATGGCTACACCTTC. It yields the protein CSAETSGGSYGYTF.

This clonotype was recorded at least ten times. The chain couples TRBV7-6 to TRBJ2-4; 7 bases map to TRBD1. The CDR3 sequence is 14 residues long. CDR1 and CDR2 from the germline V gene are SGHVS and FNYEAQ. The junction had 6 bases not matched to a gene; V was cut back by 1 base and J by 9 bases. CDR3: CASSLGRGFAIQYF. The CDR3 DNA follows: TGTGCCAGCAGCTTAGGCAGGGGGTTTGCCATTCAGTACTTC.

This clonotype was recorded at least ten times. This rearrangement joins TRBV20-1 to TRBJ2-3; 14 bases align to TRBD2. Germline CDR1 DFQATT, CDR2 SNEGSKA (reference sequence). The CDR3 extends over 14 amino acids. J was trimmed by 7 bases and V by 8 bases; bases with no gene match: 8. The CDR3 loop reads CSLSGLAGGYTQYF. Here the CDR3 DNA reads TGCAGTCTTAGTGGACTAGCGGGGGGTTATACGCAGTATTTT.